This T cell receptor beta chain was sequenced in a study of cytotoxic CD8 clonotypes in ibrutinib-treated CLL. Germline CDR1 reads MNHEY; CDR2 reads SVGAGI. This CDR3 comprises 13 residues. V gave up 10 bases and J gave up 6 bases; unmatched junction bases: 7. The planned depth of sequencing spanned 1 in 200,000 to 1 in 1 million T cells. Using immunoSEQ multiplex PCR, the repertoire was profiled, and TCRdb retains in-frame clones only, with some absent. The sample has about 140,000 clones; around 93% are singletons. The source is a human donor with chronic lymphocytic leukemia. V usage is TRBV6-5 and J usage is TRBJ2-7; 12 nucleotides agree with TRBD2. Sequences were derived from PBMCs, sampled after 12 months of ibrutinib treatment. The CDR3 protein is CATIGLAGFEQYF. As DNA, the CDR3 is TGTGCCACCATTGGACTAGCGGGATTCGAGCAGTACTTC.